This T cell receptor (beta chain) was identified in a study of response to subunit inactivated influenza vaccine. Study findings and constraints: Few new T cells, the authors suggested, are recruited by each seasonal influenza vaccination.

MiXCR, applied by TCRdb to the RT-PCR reads, yields one record per CDR3 protein. The sample has around 750,000 distinct CDR3 sequences, 21% seen once. The CDR3 length is 16 residues. CDR1 is DFQATT and CDR2 is SNEGSKA in the germline V gene (reference sequence). Trimming left V 3 bases short and J 1 base short, with 16 bases between. Turning to this clonotype: Its antigen is as yet unknown.

This clonotype was obtained from a man aged 45 to 65 who received an inactivated influenza vaccine. The chain links TRBV20-1 to TRBJ1-5, with no clear D. Sequenced here: PBMCs from blood, sampled 5 days after vaccination. CDR3 coding DNA: TGCAGTGCTAGGGAAATTCTCCGCGGGAGCAATCAGCCCCAGCATTTT. Translation: CSAREILRGSNQPQHF.